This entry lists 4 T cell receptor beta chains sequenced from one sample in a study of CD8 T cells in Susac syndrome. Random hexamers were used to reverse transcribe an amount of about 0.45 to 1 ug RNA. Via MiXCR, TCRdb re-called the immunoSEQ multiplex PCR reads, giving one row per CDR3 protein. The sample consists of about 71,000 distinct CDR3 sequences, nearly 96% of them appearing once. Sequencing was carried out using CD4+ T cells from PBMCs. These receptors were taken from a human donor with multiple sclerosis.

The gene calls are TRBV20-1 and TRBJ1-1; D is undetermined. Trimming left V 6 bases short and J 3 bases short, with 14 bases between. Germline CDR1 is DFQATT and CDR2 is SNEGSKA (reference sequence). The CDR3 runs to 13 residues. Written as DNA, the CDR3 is TGCAGTGCAAGTTCCCTCAGGTACACTGAAGCTTTCTTT. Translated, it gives CSASSLRYTEAFF.

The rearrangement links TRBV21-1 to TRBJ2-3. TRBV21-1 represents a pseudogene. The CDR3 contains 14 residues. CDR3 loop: CASTRRGNTDTQYF. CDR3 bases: TGTGCCAGCACCCGTCGGGGTAACACAGATACGCAGTATTTT.

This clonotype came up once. CDR3 coding DNA: TGTGCCAGCAGCCTGGGGAGGGGCCCAATGGGTCCGCAGTATTTT. This codes for CASSLGRGPMGPQYF. The chain uses TRBV28 and TRBJ2-3, with 7 bases that match TRBD2. Germline loops: CDR1 MDHEN, CDR2 SYDVKM. The CDR3 length is 15 residues. Germline trimming cut 6 bases from V and 10 bases from J; bases unmatched to any gene: 16.

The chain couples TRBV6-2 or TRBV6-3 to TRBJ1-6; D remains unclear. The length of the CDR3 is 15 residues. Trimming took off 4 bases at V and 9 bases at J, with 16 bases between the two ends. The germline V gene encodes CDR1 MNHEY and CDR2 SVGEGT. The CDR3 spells CASSFTRPDGSPLHF. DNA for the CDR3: TGTGCCAGCAGTTTCACCAGACCCGACGGTTCACCCCTCCACTTT.